This T cell receptor (beta chain) was documented in a study of blood T cells in healthy people across ages (dated by TCRdb to about 2015). Regarding the complete study: In model experiments, template switching captured roughly one uniquely barcoded TCR beta cDNA molecule for every two T cells. Using the same blood draw, the study looked at two additional independent replicas of 1 million unique cDNA reads for two donors, one aged 18 to 30 and the other aged 80 or older. Donors were grouped into four age groups: young (average 16 years), middle-aged (around 39), aged (62) and long-lived (around 80). To avoid experimental bias, donors of different ages were spread randomly across the sequencing lanes. The study measured age-related changes in TCR beta repertoire diversity using deep sequencing normalized with unique cDNA molecular identifiers. The study at large found these results: Bulk unsorted PBMC profiling prevented conclusive comparison of naive and antigen-experienced compartments. The CMV infection status of donors was not known, potentially confounding age-related changes in expanded clonotypes. Estimates of total diversity from one million sequenced T cells were regarded as lower bounds and underestimates. A strong correlation was found between observed TCR beta diversity and the percentage of naive T cells measured by flow cytometry. Compared with the aged group, the long-lived group had more naive CD4+ T cells, fewer expanded clones and increased TCR diversity, a pattern suggesting age selection. Observed TCR beta diversity per million T cells fell roughly linearly with age, and a significant reduction was already apparent by age around 40.

The roughly 39 donors, aged roughly 6 to 95 years, were systemically healthy Caucasian individuals from Russia. Each donor gave approximately 9.3 milliliters of peripheral blood, collected into EDTA-treated Vacutainer tubes. Ficoll-Paque density-gradient centrifugation was used to isolate PBMCs, with at least 6 million per sample. Trizol reagent was used to extract total RNA from PBMCs, with at least 5.5 micrograms per sample. For every donor, an aliquot of PBMCs went through flow cytometry to measure the percentages of naive CD45RAhigh/CD27high T cells. V drops 4 bases and J drops 0 bases, leaving 13 bases in between. CDR1 and CDR2 are read off the germline V gene (reference sequence) as SGHKS and YYEKEE. From the cysteine up to the phenylalanine, the CDR3 has a length of 15 residues. Kept here is only the CDR3 DNA, which spans 45 bases and is read in frame from base 1. Library preparation used 5' RACE. TCRdb records Illumina HiSeq 2500 as the sequencer. A second about 7 to 11 cycle PCR used a sample-barcoded 5' primer and a J-beta primer mix. A unique molecular identifier was introduced onto each TCR beta cDNA molecule by a template-switch 5' adaptor carrying 12 random nucleotides. Each sample yielded at least 2.5 million CDR3-containing paired-end reads. First-strand cDNA synthesis was performed from all RNA using the Mint cDNA synthesis kit, with priming by a TRBC-specific oligonucleotide. After uracil-DNA glycosylase treatment, a first 18-cycle PCR used universal primers M1SS and BC2_uni_R on all cDNA. The study's own analysis went as follows. For normalization, 1 million high-quality reads were randomly selected from each sample, with every read carrying a distinct molecular identifier. Reads with shared molecular identifiers were discarded instead of being binned into consensus sequences. CDR3 identification, clonotype clustering and error correction used MiTCR with a Q25 quality threshold and the strictest error-elimination algorithm. A nonparametric unseen species model using Euler transformation provided a lower-bound estimate of total TCR beta diversity. TCRdb took the public reads, trimmed them with fastp at Q25, ran MiXCR for clone calling and kept in-frame beta chains. Identical CDR3 proteins give one entry, which carries the most common genes and DNA. The V and J calls were not made by the authors but by TCRdb's processing. The sample table records about 1 million distinct CDR3 sequences; 35% to 55% of these occur just once. The biggest ten clones account for approximately 17% of the sample.

This clonotype was picked up a small number of times. The antigen it recognizes is unknown. No base quality information exists; no much larger clone differs at one position. Sequences were obtained from blood. The chain joins TRBV5-5 to TRBJ1-2; tentative D gene TRBD1, with 5 bases matching. The clonotype comes from a woman aged 55-70 years in good health. The bases are TGTGCCAGCAGCCTCCCGGGACGTTCTAACTATGGCTACACCTTC. It translates to CASSLPGRSNYGYTF.